Each of the 16 T cell receptor beta chains below was sequenced from the same sample in a study of blood T cell repertoires in COVID-19. Sequenced by immunoSEQ multiplex PCR; TCRdb stores in-frame clones only, minus some. Of roughly 230,000 clones in the sample, approximately 84% were seen once. Sequencing input: peripheral blood. These receptor sequences come from a woman older than 75 with acute or convalescent COVID-19.

The chain combines TRBV4-1 with TRBJ2-6; TRBD1 agrees at 8 bases. The CDR3 spans 19 residues. Trimming cost V 4 bases and J 0 bases; bases outside gene matches: 11. From germline, CDR1 is MGHRA and CDR2 YSYEKL. Here the CDR3 reads CASSRNRDRKVSGANVLTF. The CDR3 bases are TGCGCCAGCAGCCGGAACCGGGACAGGAAGGTCTCTGGGGCCAACGTCCTGACTTTC.

The chain has TRBV2 and TRBJ2-7; no definite D call. CDR1 and CDR2 (germline): SNHLY, FYNNEI. V gave up 6 bases and J gave up 3 bases, with 12 bases separating them. The CDR3 contains 13 residues. The CDR3 loop reads CASSPGLDYEQYF. CDR3 nucleotide sequence: TGTGCCAGCAGCCCGGGTTTGGACTACGAGCAGTACTTC.

CDR3 DNA sequence: TGTGCCAGCAGTGAAGGCAGAAACACCGGGGAGCTGTTTTTT. It specifies CASSEGRNTGELFF. The chain employs TRBV2 and TRBJ2-2, with D uncertain. The germline gives CDR1 SNHLY, CDR2 FYNNEI. The CDR3 is made up of 14 amino acids. With 1 base removed from V and 2 bases from J, the gap between germline ends came to 5 bases.

The genes are TRBV10-2 and TRBJ2-2; TRBD2 agrees at 9 bases. The CDR3 consists of 17 residues. Germline V gene lookup returns CDR1 WSHSY and CDR2 SAAADI. The ends lost 0 bases at V and 4 bases at J; junction bases unmatched: 6. The CDR3 DNA reads as TGCGCCAGCAGTGAGTCGGTCGGGACTAGCCTCACCGGGGAGCTGTTTTTT. Amino acids: CASSESVGTSLTGELFF.

This sequence joins TRBV19 and TRBJ1-2, with TRBD1 matching over 10 bases. The length of the CDR3 is 14 residues. Germline V CDR1 and CDR2: LNHDA, SQIVND (reference sequence). V shed 8 bases, J shed 8 bases, and the junction held 11 bases outside the gene matches. CDR3 nucleotide sequence: TGTGCCAGTTCGCCGGGACAGGGGATAGTAGGCTACACCTTC. It translates to CASSPGQGIVGYTF.

The CDR3 DNA sequence: TGTGCCAGCAGCGCCGGGAGGGCAACTAATGAAAAACTGTTTTTT. It yields the protein CASSAGRATNEKLFF. The rearrangement joins TRBV5-4 to TRBJ1-4; D remains ambiguous. Germline CDR1 and CDR2: SGHNT and YYREEE (reference sequence). CDR3 length equals 15 residues. Trimming left V 4 bases short and J 0 bases short, with 10 bases between.

V gene TRBV19 combines with J gene TRBJ1-4; 7 bases are a match to TRBD1. The J segment lost 5 bases and the V segment lost 7 bases, leaving 7 bases of the junction unmatched. The germline V gene encodes CDR1 LNHDA and CDR2 SQIVND (reference sequence). This CDR3 is 14 amino acids long. In nucleotides, the CDR3 is TGTGCCAGTACCCGAACAGGGGCGAATGAAAAACTGTTTTTT. Protein: CASTRTGANEKLFF.

This clone was recorded once. The V call is TRBV19, the J call TRBJ1-6, with D unresolved. CDR3 length: 15 residues. Trimming pared 8 bases from V and 0 bases from J, leaving 11 bases between. CDR1 LNHDA and CDR2 SQIVND come from the germline V gene (reference sequence). CDR3 amino acids: CASSEGASYNSPLHF. DNA of the CDR3: TGTGCCAGTTCCGAGGGCGCCTCCTATAATTCACCCCTCCACTTT.

The V and J genes are TRBV10-2 and TRBJ1-2; D is unclear. V lost 1 base, J lost 1 base, and 7 bases lay in between. The CDR3 runs to 14 residues. Germline V gene lookup returns CDR1 WSHSY and CDR2 SAAADI. CDR3 DNA sequence: TGCGCCAGCAGTGAGTACAGAGTTAACTATGGCTACACCTTC. It yields the protein CASSEYRVNYGYTF.

The chain has TRBV27 and TRBJ1-5, with D unclear. Trimming shortened V by 1 base and J by 0 bases, and 10 bases separated the two germline ends. The CDR3 has 16 amino acids. The germline CDR1 and CDR2 sequences are MNHEY and SMNVEV (reference sequence). CDR3: CASSLLSYGSNQPQHF. Here the CDR3 DNA reads TGTGCCAGCAGTTTATTATCCTATGGTAGCAATCAGCCCCAGCATTTT.

The rearrangement joins TRBV5-1 to TRBJ2-1, with 7 bases lining up with TRBD1. Germline-derived CDR1 and CDR2 are SGHRS and YFSETQ. The CDR3 is 15 amino acids. V shed 0 bases and J 6 bases; nucleotides not matched to a gene: 6. This chain's CDR3 is CASSLELGGRNEQFF. The CDR3 DNA reads TGCGCCAGCAGCTTGGAGCTAGGGGGCCGCAATGAGCAGTTCTTC.

This clone appeared once. The V call is TRBV7-7, the J call TRBJ2-1, with TRBD2 identical over 12 bases. Unmatched junction bases numbered 11, after V lost 4 bases and J lost 4 bases. The CDR3 has 18 amino acids. Per the germline V gene, CDR1 is SSHAT and CDR2 is FNYEAQ (reference sequence). The CDR3 DNA follows: TGTGCCAGCAGCTCCAGACTAGCGGGAGAGGGGGGATACAATGAGCAGTTCTTC. This encodes CASSSRLAGEGGYNEQFF.

The V call is TRBV7-9, the J call TRBJ1-4, with TRBD1 identical over 7 bases. The CDR3 is made up of 13 amino acids. Germline assignment: CDR1 SEHNR and CDR2 FQNEAQ (reference sequence). The J segment lost 8 bases and the V segment lost 5 bases, leaving 5 bases of the junction unmatched. CDR3 loop: CASSPRQGEKLFF. CDR3 DNA sequence: TGTGCCAGCAGCCCTCGACAGGGAGAAAAACTGTTTTTT.

This chain uses TRBV2 with TRBJ1-2, with D unresolved. Germline V CDR1 and CDR2: SNHLY, FYNNEI. This CDR3 region has 13 residues. V was pared by 6 bases and J by 4 bases, with 12 bases between. The CDR3 protein is CASRAGIFYGYTF. The CDR3 DNA follows: TGTGCCAGCAGGGCGGGCATCTTCTATGGCTACACCTTC.

In this sample, this clone turned up a few times. The J gene is TRBJ1-2, the V gene TRBV2, with D tentatively TRBD1 (6 bases). The germline V and J ends were trimmed by 6 bases and 4 bases, with 12 bases remaining between them. The germline gives CDR1 SNHLY, CDR2 FYNNEI. The CDR3 is 13 residues long. CDR3: CASSQTGSYGYTF. The CDR3 region has the DNA TGTGCCAGCAGCCAAACAGGGTCCTATGGCTACACCTTC. The entire variable domain, with the rest obtained from reference TRBV2 and TRBJ1-2, is as follows: EPEVTQTPSHQVTQMGQEVILRCVPISNHLYFYWYRQILGQKVEFLVSFYNNEISEKSEIFDDQFSVERPDGSNFTLKIRSTKLEDSAMYFCASSQTGSYGYTFGSGTRLTVV.

The J gene is TRBJ1-3, the V gene TRBV11-3; the D gene is possibly TRBD1 (6 bases). Trimming stripped 5 bases from V and 0 bases from J, with 8 bases between. The germline V gene encodes CDR1 SGHNT and CDR2 YENEEA. The CDR3 consists of 14 residues. The CDR3 region is CASSQDSSGNTIYF. The CDR3 DNA is TGTGCCAGCAGCCAGGACAGCTCTGGAAACACCATATATTTT.